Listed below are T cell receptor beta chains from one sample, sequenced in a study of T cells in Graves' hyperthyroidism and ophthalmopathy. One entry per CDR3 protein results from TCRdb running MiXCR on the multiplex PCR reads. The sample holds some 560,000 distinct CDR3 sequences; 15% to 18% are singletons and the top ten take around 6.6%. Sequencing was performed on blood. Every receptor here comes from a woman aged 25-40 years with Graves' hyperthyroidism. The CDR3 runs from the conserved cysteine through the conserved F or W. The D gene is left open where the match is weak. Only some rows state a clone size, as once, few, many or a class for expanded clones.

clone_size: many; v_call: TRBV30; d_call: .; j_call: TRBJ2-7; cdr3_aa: CAWTHRGTQPYEQYF; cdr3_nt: TGTGCCTGGACCCACCGGGGGACGCAACCCTACGAGCAGTACTTC
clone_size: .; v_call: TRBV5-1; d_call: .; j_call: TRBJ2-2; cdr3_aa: CASSRQTSTGELFF; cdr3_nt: TGCGCCAGCAGCCGACAGACGAGCACCGGGGAGCTGTTTTTT
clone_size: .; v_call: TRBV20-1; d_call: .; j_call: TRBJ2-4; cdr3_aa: CSARGPRSSNIQYF; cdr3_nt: TGCAGTGCTAGAGGGCCCAGGAGTTCAAACATTCAGTACTTC
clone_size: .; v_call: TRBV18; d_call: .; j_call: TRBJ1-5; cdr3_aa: CASSPYTSGQNQPQHF; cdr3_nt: TGTGCCAGCTCACCCTACACGTCGGGACAAAATCAGCCCCAGCATTTT
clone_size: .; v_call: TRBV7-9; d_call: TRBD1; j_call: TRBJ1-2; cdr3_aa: CASSLGTGISYGYTF; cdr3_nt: TGTGCCAGCAGCCTTGGGACAGGAATAAGCTATGGCTACACCTTC
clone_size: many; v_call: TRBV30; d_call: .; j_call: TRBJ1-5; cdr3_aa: CAWSADRYNQPQHF; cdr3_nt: TGTGCCTGGAGTGCCGACAGATACAATCAGCCCCAGCATTTT
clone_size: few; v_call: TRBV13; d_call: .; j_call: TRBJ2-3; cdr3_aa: CASSRIPGDSASADTQYF; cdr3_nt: TGTGCCAGCAGCCGAATCCCAGGAGACTCAGCGTCGGCAGATACGCAGTATTTT
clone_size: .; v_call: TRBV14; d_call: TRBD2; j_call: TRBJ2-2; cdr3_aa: CASSLQGLAGLTGELFF; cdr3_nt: TGTGCCAGCAGCTTACAGGGACTAGCGGGACTCACCGGGGAGCTGTTTTTT
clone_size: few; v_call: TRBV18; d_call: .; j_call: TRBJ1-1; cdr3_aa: CASSPPWGGGTEAFF; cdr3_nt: TGTGCCAGCTCACCACCTTGGGGGGGAGGCACTGAAGCTTTCTTT
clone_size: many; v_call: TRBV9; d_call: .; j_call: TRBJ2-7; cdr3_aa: CASSVRSNSYEQYF; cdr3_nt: TGTGCCAGCAGCGTACGGTCTAACTCCTACGAGCAGTACTTC
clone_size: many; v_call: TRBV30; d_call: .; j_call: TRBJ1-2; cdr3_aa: CAWSAGSGPSVYGYTF; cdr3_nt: TGTGCCTGGAGCGCCGGGTCGGGACCGTCGGTCTATGGCTACACCTTC
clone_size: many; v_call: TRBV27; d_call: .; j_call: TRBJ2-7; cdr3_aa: CASSLGDEQYF; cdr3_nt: TGTGCCAGCAGCTTAGGGGACGAGCAGTACTTC
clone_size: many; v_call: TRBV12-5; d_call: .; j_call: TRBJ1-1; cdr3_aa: CASGFYYGTTNTEAFF; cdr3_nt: TGTGCTAGTGGCTTTTACTACGGGACGACGAACACTGAAGCTTTCTTT
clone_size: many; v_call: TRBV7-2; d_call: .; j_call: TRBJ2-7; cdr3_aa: CASSLGVGPYEQYF; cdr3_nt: TGTGCCAGCAGCTTAGGCGTGGGACCCTACGAGCAGTACTTC
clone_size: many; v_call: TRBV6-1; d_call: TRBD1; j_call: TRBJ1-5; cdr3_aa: CASSEALTGVGEPQHF; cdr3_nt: TGTGCCAGCAGTGAAGCGTTGACAGGGGTCGGGGAGCCCCAGCATTTT
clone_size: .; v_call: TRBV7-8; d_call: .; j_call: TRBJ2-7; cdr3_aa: CASSLEEDYEQYF; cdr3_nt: TGTGCCAGCAGCTTAGAGGAGGACTACGAGCAGTACTTC
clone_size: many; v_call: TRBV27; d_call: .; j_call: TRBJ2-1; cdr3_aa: CASSLLQGPSATYNEQFF; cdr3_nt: TGTGCCAGCAGTTTATTACAGGGCCCTAGCGCAACCTACAATGAGCAGTTCTTC
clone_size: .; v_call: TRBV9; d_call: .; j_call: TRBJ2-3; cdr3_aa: CASSVTPGPSTDTQYF; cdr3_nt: TGTGCCAGCAGCGTGACCCCGGGACCTAGCACAGATACGCAGTATTTT
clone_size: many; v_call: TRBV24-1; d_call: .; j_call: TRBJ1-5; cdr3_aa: CATSEGSGNQPQHF; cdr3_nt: TGTGCCACCAGTGAAGGGTCGGGCAATCAGCCCCAGCATTTT
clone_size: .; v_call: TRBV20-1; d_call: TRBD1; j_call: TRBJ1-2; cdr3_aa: CSAGAGTGGAEGYTF; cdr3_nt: TGCAGTGCTGGAGCGGGGACAGGGGGCGCCGAAGGCTACACCTTC
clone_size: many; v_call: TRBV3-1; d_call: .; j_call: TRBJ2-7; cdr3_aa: CASSQFLVDEQYF; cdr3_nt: TGTGCCAGCAGCCAATTTTTGGTCGACGAGCAGTACTTC
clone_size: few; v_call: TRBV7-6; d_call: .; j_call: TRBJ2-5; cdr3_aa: CASRNLETQYF; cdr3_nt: TGTGCCAGCAGGAACTTGGAGACCCAGTACTTC
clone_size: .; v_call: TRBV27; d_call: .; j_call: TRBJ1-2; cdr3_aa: CASSLVGVSSYGYTF; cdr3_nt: TGTGCCAGCAGTCTAGTCGGGGTATCGTCGTATGGCTACACCTTC
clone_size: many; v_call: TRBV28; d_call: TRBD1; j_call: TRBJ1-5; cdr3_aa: CASQARDRGPLRHF; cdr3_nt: TGTGCCAGCCAAGCTAGGGACAGGGGGCCGCTTAGGCATTTT
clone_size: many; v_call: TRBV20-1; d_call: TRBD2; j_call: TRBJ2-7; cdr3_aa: CSARDRRAGLAGYEQYF; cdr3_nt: TGCAGTGCTAGAGATCGCAGGGCTGGACTAGCGGGTTACGAGCAGTACTTC
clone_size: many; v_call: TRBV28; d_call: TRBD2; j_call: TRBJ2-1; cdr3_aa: CASSLRAGVANEQFF; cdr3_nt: TGTGCCAGCAGTTTAAGAGCGGGAGTTGCCAATGAGCAGTTCTTC
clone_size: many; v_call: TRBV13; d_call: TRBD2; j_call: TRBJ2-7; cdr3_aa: CASSGGLAGSYEQYF; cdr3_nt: TGTGCCAGCAGCGGGGGACTAGCGGGGTCCTACGAGCAGTACTTC
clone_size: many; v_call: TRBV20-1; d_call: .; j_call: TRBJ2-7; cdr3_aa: CSASGRDPETGRSYEQYF; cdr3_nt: TGCAGTGCTAGTGGTCGGGACCCGGAGACGGGGAGGTCCTACGAGCAGTACTTC
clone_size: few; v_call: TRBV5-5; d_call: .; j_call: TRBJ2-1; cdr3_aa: CASSFTSGPYNEQFF; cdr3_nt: TGTGCCAGCAGCTTTACTAGTGGTCCCTACAATGAGCAGTTCTTC
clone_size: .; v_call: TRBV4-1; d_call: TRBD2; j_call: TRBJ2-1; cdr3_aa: CASSQVGTSGRTYNEQFF; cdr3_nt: TGCGCCAGCAGCCAAGTAGGTACTAGCGGAAGAACCTACAATGAGCAGTTCTTC
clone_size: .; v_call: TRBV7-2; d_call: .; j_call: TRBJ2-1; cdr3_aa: CASSLGSGTSSNEQFF; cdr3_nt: TGTGCCAGCAGCTTAGGCAGCGGGACATCGAGCAATGAGCAGTTCTTC
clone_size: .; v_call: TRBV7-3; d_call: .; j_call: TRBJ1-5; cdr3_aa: CASSLSSFGRNSNQPQHF; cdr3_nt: TGTGCCAGCAGCTTAAGCTCATTTGGGAGGAATAGCAATCAGCCCCAGCATTTT
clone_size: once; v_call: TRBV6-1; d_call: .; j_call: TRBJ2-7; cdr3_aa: CATNPGRGPYEQYF; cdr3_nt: TGTGCCACCAACCCGGGACGGGGCCCCTACGAGCAGTACTTC
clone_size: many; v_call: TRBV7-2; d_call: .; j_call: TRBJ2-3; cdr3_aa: CASSLAGVTDTQYF; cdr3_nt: TGTGCCAGCAGCTTAGCGGGAGTAACAGATACGCAGTATTTT
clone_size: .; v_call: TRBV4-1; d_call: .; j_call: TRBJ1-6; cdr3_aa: CASRPKTGSNSPLHF; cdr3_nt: TGCGCCAGCAGACCAAAAACAGGGTCGAATTCACCCCTCCACTTT
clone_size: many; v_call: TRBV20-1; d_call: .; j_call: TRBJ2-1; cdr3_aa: CSAPSERFNEQFF; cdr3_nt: TGCAGTGCCCCTAGCGAGAGGTTCAATGAGCAGTTCTTC
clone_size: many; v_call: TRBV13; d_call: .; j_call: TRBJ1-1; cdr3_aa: CASRLRASNTEAFF; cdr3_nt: TGTGCCAGCAGACTGAGGGCTTCGAACACTGAAGCTTTCTTT
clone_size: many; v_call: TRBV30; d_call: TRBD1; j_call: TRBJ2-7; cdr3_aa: CAWMGQSREQYF; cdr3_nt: TGTGCCTGGATGGGACAGAGTCGCGAGCAGTACTTC
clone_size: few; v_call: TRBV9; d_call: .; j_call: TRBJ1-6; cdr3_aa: CASSTGGVGSPLHF; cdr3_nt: TGTGCCAGCAGCACTGGAGGGGTCGGTTCACCCCTCCACTTT
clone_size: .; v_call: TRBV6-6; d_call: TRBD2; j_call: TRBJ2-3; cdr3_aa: CASSYSMLAGEVDTQYF; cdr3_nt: TGTGCCAGCAGTTACTCGATGCTAGCGGGAGAGGTAGATACGCAGTATTTT
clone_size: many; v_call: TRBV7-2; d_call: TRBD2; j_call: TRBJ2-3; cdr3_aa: CASRELAGVDTQYF; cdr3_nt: TGTGCCAGCAGGGAGCTAGCGGGAGTAGATACGCAGTATTTT
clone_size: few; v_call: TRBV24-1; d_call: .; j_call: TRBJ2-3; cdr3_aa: CATSDARGARADTQYF; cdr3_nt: TGTGCCACCAGTGATGCCCGAGGGGCTCGCGCAGATACGCAGTATTTT
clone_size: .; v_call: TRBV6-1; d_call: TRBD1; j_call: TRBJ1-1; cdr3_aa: CASSSRGSSEAFF; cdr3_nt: TGTGCCAGCAGTTCCAGGGGGTCTAGTGAAGCTTTCTTT
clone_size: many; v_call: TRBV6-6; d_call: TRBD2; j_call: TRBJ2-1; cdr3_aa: CASSYGLLIAGGPNNEQFF; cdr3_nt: TGTGCCAGCAGTTACGGGCTACTTATAGCGGGAGGACCTAACAATGAGCAGTTCTTC
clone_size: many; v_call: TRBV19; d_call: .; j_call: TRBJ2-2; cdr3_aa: CASSISGPANTGELFF; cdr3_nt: TGTGCCAGTAGTATTTCTGGGCCCGCGAACACCGGGGAGCTGTTTTTT
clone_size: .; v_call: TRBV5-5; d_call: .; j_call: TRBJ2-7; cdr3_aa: CASSLASPSYEQYF; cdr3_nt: TGTGCCAGCAGCTTGGCCTCCCCTTCCTACGAGCAGTACTTC
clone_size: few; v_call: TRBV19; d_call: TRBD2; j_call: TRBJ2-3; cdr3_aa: CASSSISGGLYSTDTQYF; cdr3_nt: TGTGCCAGTAGTTCGATAAGCGGGGGCTTATATAGCACAGATACGCAGTATTTT